This TCR beta chain was sequenced during a study of cytomegalovirus exposure and HLA in healthy donors. Study-wide results and limits: One variant, a missense change in DCLRE1C, was linked in a later analysis to TCR beta V- and J-gene trimming. Associated with HLA alleles at 0.05 false discovery rate in a later analysis were about 17,000 TCR beta sequences. Specific recognition of CMV antigens was confirmed in vitro for three chains (all CMV-associated). Later analysis showed TCR association rates varying by HLA locus, highest for DRB1 and lowest for HLA-C.

This clone was recorded once. Its antigen is not known. The PCR used 60 Vbeta and 13 Jbeta primers. Sequencing was performed with immunoSEQ multiplex PCR; in TCRdb, only in-frame clones are kept and a portion is missing. This sample has around 110,000 clones; approximately 71% occur once, and the top ten carry 2.5%. Sequencing was performed on PBMCs. The sequence was collected from a man aged 40-50 years in good health and CMV-seronegative.

The CDR3 DNA follows: TGCGCCAGCAGTCAACCCTCCAGGGGGGTCTACGAGCAGTACTTC. It translates to CASSQPSRGVYEQYF. This chain connects TRBV23-1 to TRBJ2-7; the D gene is possibly TRBD1 (7 bases). TRBV23-1 is treated as an ORF (open reading frame) with a function not yet certain. The CDR3 extends over 15 amino acids. Trimming took 2 bases from V and 3 from J, leaving 14 bases between them.